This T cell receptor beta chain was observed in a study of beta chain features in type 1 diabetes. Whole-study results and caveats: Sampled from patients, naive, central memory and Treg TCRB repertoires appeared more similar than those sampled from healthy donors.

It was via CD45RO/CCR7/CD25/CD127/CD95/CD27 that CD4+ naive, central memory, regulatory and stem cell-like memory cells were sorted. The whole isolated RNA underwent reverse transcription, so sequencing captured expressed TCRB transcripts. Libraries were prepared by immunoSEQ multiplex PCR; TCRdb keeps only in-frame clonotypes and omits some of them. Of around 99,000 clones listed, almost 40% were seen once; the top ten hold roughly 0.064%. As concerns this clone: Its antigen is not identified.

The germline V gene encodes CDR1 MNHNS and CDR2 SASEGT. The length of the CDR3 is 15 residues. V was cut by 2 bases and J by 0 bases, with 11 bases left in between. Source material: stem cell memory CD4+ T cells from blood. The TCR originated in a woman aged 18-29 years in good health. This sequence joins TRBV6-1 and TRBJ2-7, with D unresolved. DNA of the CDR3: TGTGCCAGCAGTGAAATGTTTATCAGCTCCTACGAGCAGTACTTC. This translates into CASSEMFISSYEQYF.